Following are 30 T cell receptor beta chains from one sample sequenced in a study of PD-1 blockade in classical Hodgkin lymphoma. TCRdb's table, derived via immunoSEQ multiplex PCR, lists solely in-frame clones and lacks some. The sample lists about 24,000 clones, around 80% seen once, with approximately 6.2% in the top ten. Time point noted: cycle 4 day 1 (C4D1), after around six weeks of nivolumab. With no exception, relapse followed autologous stem cell transplantation in all patients, and brentuximab vedotin exposure varied. The sample here was peripheral blood mononuclear cells (PBMCs), taken before the fourth cycle of nivolumab. These receptors came from a human donor with classical Hodgkin lymphoma.

In this sample, this clone turned up a few times. V and J are TRBV18 and TRBJ2-1, with D tentatively TRBD1 (6 bases). Per germline, CDR1 KGHSH and CDR2 LQKENI. V was cut by 5 bases and J by 1 base, with 9 bases left in between. The CDR3 consists of 14 residues. CDR3 in DNA: TGTGCCAGCTCAGGGCAGGGGTCCTACAATGAGCAGTTCTTC. Encoded protein: CASSGQGSYNEQFF. Filled out from reference TRBV18 and TRBJ2-1, the complete variable domain reads NAGVMQNPRHLVRRRGQEARLRCSPMKGHSHVYWYRQLPEEGLKFMVYLQKENIIDESGMPKERFSAEFPKEGPSILRIQQVVRGDSAAYFCASSGQGSYNEQFFGPGTRLTVL.

The V gene is TRBV9, the J gene TRBJ2-3, with TRBD2 matching 7 bases. V gave up 1 base and J gave up 0 bases; unmatched junction bases: 2. Germline lookup yields CDR1 SGDLS and CDR2 YYNGEE. The CDR3 spans 15 residues. The CDR3 nucleotides read TGTGCCAGCAGCGTACGGCGGGAGAGCACAGATACGCAGTATTTT. This encodes CASSVRRESTDTQYF.

This clone appeared once. The V gene is TRBV5-1, the J gene TRBJ2-3; 8 bases map to TRBD2. The CDR3 is made up of 14 amino acids. The trim removed 2 bases at V and 6 bases at J, leaving 5 bases unmatched. Germline V gene lookup returns CDR1 SGHRS and CDR2 YFSETQ. The CDR3 nucleotides read TGCGCCAGCAGCTTCCAGCGGGAGACGGATACGCAGTATTTT. Translated, it gives CASSFQRETDTQYF.

This clone was seen once. The chain is built from TRBV4-2 and TRBJ2-2, with 11 nucleotides matching TRBD2. After removal of 1 base from V and 7 bases from J, the junction contained 2 bases not matched to a gene. The CDR3 extends over 15 amino acids. CDR1 and CDR2 from the germline V gene are LGHNA and YNFKEQ. The CDR3 DNA is TGTGCCAGCAGCCAAGCAACTAGCGGGAGCGGGGAGCTGTTTTTT. Residues: CASSQATSGSGELFF.

The chain links TRBV27 to TRBJ2-3; D not resolved. Trimming stripped 5 bases from V and 6 bases from J, with 12 bases between. The CDR3 is 13 amino acids. Germline-derived CDR1 and CDR2 are MNHEY and SMNVEV (reference sequence). CDR3 residues: CASSPDNSDTQYF. CDR3 in DNA: TGTGCCAGCAGTCCGGATAATTCCGATACGCAGTATTTT.

The chain links TRBV11-2 to TRBJ2-5, with 7 bases matching TRBD2. This CDR3 spans 15 amino acids. CDR1 is SGHAT, CDR2 FQNNGV, per germline. V dropped 3 bases and J dropped 5; count of bases not matched to a gene: 9. CDR3 DNA: TGTGCCAGCAGCTTCGAGGATCGGGGAGGGGAGACCCAGTACTTC. Encoded protein: CASSFEDRGGETQYF.

This chain connects TRBV6-1 to TRBJ1-1; D remains unclear. Germline V gene sequence: CDR1 MNHNS, CDR2 SASEGT. Trimming removed 4 bases at V and 1 base at J, with 10 bases between. CDR3 length: 14 residues. Here the CDR3 DNA reads TGTGCCAGCAGTGTCATCCCAGGGAACACTGAAGCTTTCTTT. The encoded protein is CASSVIPGNTEAFF.

This chain connects TRBV7-2 to TRBJ2-1, with 8 bases aligning to TRBD2. Germline CDR1 and CDR2: SGHTA and FQGNSA. This CDR3 region has 16 residues. J was trimmed by 8 bases and V by 3 bases; bases with no gene match: 12. The DNA for the CDR3 is TGTGCCAGCAGCTTTTCGGGACTAGTGGATATTGATGAGCAGTTCTTC. This codes for CASSFSGLVDIDEQFF. The variable domain in full, completed from reference TRBV7-2 and TRBJ2-1, reads GAGVSQSPSNKVTEKGKDVELRCDPISGHTALYWYRQSLGQGLEFLIYFQGNSAPDKSGLPSDRFSAERTGGSVSTLTIQRTQQEDSAVYLCASSFSGLVDIDEQFFGPGTRLTVL.

J is TRBJ2-7 and V is TRBV27, with 8 bases lining up with TRBD2. The J segment lost 6 bases and the V segment lost 4 bases, leaving 11 bases of the junction unmatched. This CDR3 contains 15 residues. The germline CDR1 and CDR2 sequences are MNHEY and SMNVEV (reference sequence). The CDR3 loop is CASSSLGAGGSEQYF. CDR3 nucleotides: TGTGCCAGCAGTTCGCTTGGGGCGGGAGGTAGCGAGCAGTACTTC.

V is TRBV5-4 and J is TRBJ2-5; D remains ambiguous. CDR1 is SGHNT and CDR2 is YYREEE in the germline V gene (reference sequence). This CDR3 has 11 amino acids. V gave up 4 bases and J gave up 3 bases, with 4 bases separating them. In nucleotides, the CDR3 is TGTGCCAGCAGCCTCGAAGAGACCCAGTACTTC. It translates to CASSLEETQYF.

The chain is built from TRBV5-4 and TRBJ2-5, with D possibly TRBD2 on 7 matching bases. This CDR3 has 17 amino acids. V lost 0 bases and J 2 bases, leaving 17 bases between the germline ends. Germline V gene sequence: CDR1 SGHNT, CDR2 YYREEE (reference sequence). In nucleotides, the CDR3 is TGTGCCAGCAGCTTGGTCCGATTCGGGGGGCAGCAAGAGACCCAGTACTTC. This translates into CASSLVRFGGQQETQYF. The whole variable domain, remainder taken from reference TRBV5-4 and TRBJ2-5, is ETGVTQSPTHLIKTRGQQVTLRCSSQSGHNTVSWYQQALGQGPQFIFQYYREEENGRGNFPPRFSGLQFPNYSSELNVNALELDDSALYLCASSLVRFGGQQETQYFGPGTRLLVL.

The rearrangement joins TRBV6-5 to TRBJ2-5; D is ambiguous. V lost 9 bases and J lost 5, with 7 bases in between. The CDR3 has 10 residues. Germline-derived CDR1 and CDR2 are MNHEY and SVGAGI. The CDR3 DNA follows: TGTGCCAGTAAATTGGAGACCCAGTACTTC. Translated: CASKLETQYF.

Note on this clone: At one of its ends the junction is not consistent with the germline gene, which may arise from a read error. The chain links TRBV13 to TRBJ2-3, with D perhaps matching TRBD1 (7 bases). Germline assignment: CDR1 PRHDT and CDR2 FYEKMQ (reference sequence). The CDR3 loop spans 16 amino acids. CDR3 residues: CASSLYNQGGTDTQYF. In DNA, the CDR3 is TGTGCCAGCAGCTTATATAACCAGGGGGGCACTGATACGCAGTATTTT.

The chain has TRBV27 and TRBJ2-7, with D perhaps TRBD1 (5 bases). V lost 2 bases and J lost 3, with 14 bases in between. The CDR3 spans 15 residues. The germline gives CDR1 MNHEY, CDR2 SMNVEV (reference sequence). The CDR3 loop is CASSLGPQGLYEQYF. The CDR3 coding sequence is TGTGCCAGCAGTTTAGGGCCCCAGGGCCTCTACGAGCAGTACTTC.

The CDR3 protein is CASSMATEQFF. CDR3 coding DNA: TGTGCCAGTAGTATGGCGACGGAGCAGTTCTTC. V and J are TRBV19 and TRBJ2-1; unclear D gene. Trimming shortened V by 3 bases and J by 10 bases, and 7 bases separated the two germline ends. The germline gives CDR1 LNHDA, CDR2 SQIVND (reference sequence). The CDR3 runs 11 residues.

The V and J genes are TRBV7-6 and TRBJ2-1; D may be TRBD2 (6 bases). V gave up 1 base and J gave up 5 bases, with 12 bases separating them. The CDR3 runs to 15 residues. The germline V gene has CDR1 SGHVS and CDR2 FNYEAQ. The CDR3: CASSLGHGRNNEQFF. The CDR3 DNA reads TGTGCCAGCAGCTTAGGTCACGGGAGAAACAATGAGCAGTTCTTC.

V gene TRBV29-1 combines with J gene TRBJ1-2; 9 bases match TRBD1. This CDR3 is built from 14 residues. J lost 4 bases, V lost 6 bases, and 9 bases had no gene match. CDR1 is SQVTM, CDR2 ANQGSEA, per germline. CDR3 protein: CSVTQGAYVYGYTF. CDR3 DNA: TGCAGCGTAACACAGGGGGCCTATGTCTATGGCTACACCTTC.

The chain carries TRBV4-1 and TRBJ2-5; D gene ambiguous. Per germline, CDR1 MGHRA and CDR2 YSYEKL. The germline V and J ends were trimmed by 4 bases and 5 bases, with 11 bases remaining between them. The CDR3 is made up of 13 amino acids. As DNA, the CDR3 is TGCGCCAGCAGCCGCCGCCTTGAGGAGACCCAGTACTTC. Protein sequence: CASSRRLEETQYF.

V and J are TRBV12-5 and TRBJ1-1, with a weak D call TRBD1 (5 bases). V gave up 2 bases and J gave up 7 bases, with 11 bases separating them. CDR1 and CDR2 (germline): LGHNT, FRNRAP. This CDR3 comprises 13 residues. CDR3 coding DNA: TGTGCTAGTGGTTTGATGGGGGAAAGTGAAGCTTTCTTT. This gives the protein CASGLMGESEAFF.

The chain recombines TRBV4-3 with TRBJ2-6; D gene uncertain. Germline V CDR1 and CDR2: LGHNA, YSLEER. This CDR3 has 16 residues. Trimming cost V 0 bases and J 2 bases, with 8 bases left between them. The CDR3 DNA sequence: TGCGCCAGCAGCCAAGATCGGGCAACTGGGGCCAACGTCCTGACTTTC. Translated: CASSQDRATGANVLTF.

The V call is TRBV28, the J call TRBJ2-1; 8 positions agree with TRBD1. This CDR3 comprises 14 residues. Germline CDR1 and CDR2: MDHEN and SYDVKM. The J segment lost 7 bases and the V segment lost 3 bases, leaving 5 bases of the junction unmatched. The CDR3 reads CASSFGRGHNEQFF. The CDR3 DNA reads as TGTGCCAGCAGTTTTGGCAGGGGGCATAATGAGCAGTTCTTC. The complete variable domain, with remaining parts taken from reference TRBV28 and TRBJ2-1, reads DVKVTQSSRYLVKRTGEKVFLECVQDMDHENMFWYRQDPGLGLRLIYFSYDVKMKEKGDIPEGYSVSREKKERFSLILESASTNQTSMYLCASSFGRGHNEQFFGPGTRLTVL.

The chain couples TRBV5-1 to TRBJ2-4; maybe TRBD1 (5 bases). The V and J ends lost 0 bases and 3 bases respectively, with 10 bases between them. The CDR3 contains 15 residues. Germline loops: CDR1 SGHRS, CDR2 YFSETQ. CDR3: CASSLGTGFKNIQYF. As DNA, the CDR3 is TGCGCCAGCAGCTTGGGCACAGGATTCAAAAACATTCAGTACTTC. Combining the CDR3 with reference TRBV5-1 and TRBJ2-4 gives the whole variable domain KAGVTQTPRYLIKTRGQQVTLSCSPISGHRSVSWYQQTPGQGLQFLFEYFSETQRNKGNFPGRFSGRQFSNSRSEMNVSTLELGDSALYLCASSLGTGFKNIQYFGAGTRLSVL.

This chain connects TRBV6-6 to TRBJ1-6; the D is unclear. Germline CDR1 is MNHNY and CDR2 is SVGAGI (reference sequence). The V gene lost 5 bases and the J gene lost 0 bases, with 8 bases spanning the gap. The CDR3 covers 15 residues. The CDR3 loop is CASSLWVSYNSPLHF. CDR3 bases: TGTGCCAGCAGTCTTTGGGTCTCCTATAATTCACCCCTCCACTTT.

The chain joins TRBV7-8 to TRBJ2-3; 10 bases align to TRBD2. This CDR3 is built from 15 residues. The V and J ends lost 2 bases and 3 bases, in that order; junction bases with no gene match: 2. Germline V gene data show CDR1 as SGHVS and CDR2 as FQNEAQ. The CDR3 nucleotides read TGTGCCAGCAGCTTATTACTAGCGGGGACAGATACGCAGTATTTT. It yields the protein CASSLLLAGTDTQYF.

The genes are TRBV27 and TRBJ2-7; maybe TRBD1 (6 bases). Germline lookup yields CDR1 MNHEY and CDR2 SMNVEV (reference sequence). V lost 5 bases, J lost 2 bases, and 16 bases lay in between. This CDR3 has 15 amino acids. The CDR3 DNA follows: TGTGCCAGCAGTCCCCTCGGGACACGAGCCTACGAGCAGTACTTC. It encodes CASSPLGTRAYEQYF.

This chain connects TRBV4-2 to TRBJ2-3; TRBD2 agrees at 11 bases. This CDR3 region has 18 residues. After removal of 0 bases from V and 4 bases from J, the junction contained 9 bases not matched to a gene. Germline values: CDR1 LGHNA, CDR2 YNFKEQ. The CDR3 here is CASSQDQGSGRAADTQYF. CDR3 DNA sequence: TGTGCCAGCAGCCAAGATCAAGGTAGCGGGAGGGCCGCAGATACGCAGTATTTT.

CDR3 loop: CASSLGSTNSPLHF. The CDR3 DNA sequence: TGTGCCAGCAGCTTAGGATCGACTAATTCACCCCTCCACTTT. The chain is built from TRBV7-8 and TRBJ1-6; no clear D gene. Trimming pared 1 base from V and 6 bases from J, leaving 7 bases between. The CDR3 loop spans 14 amino acids. Germline values: CDR1 SGHVS, CDR2 FQNEAQ.

The rearrangement uses TRBV7-2 and TRBJ2-1; TRBD2 is a possible D gene (5 bases). Germline V gives CDR1 SGHTA, CDR2 FQGNSA. The CDR3 runs 15 residues. Trimming cost V 1 base and J 4 bases, with 11 bases left between them. CDR3 loop: CASSLGGKGYNEQFF. For the CDR3, the DNA is TGTGCCAGCAGCTTAGGAGGGAAAGGGTACAATGAGCAGTTCTTC.

The rearrangement uses TRBV9 and TRBJ2-1, with D tentatively TRBD1 or TRBD2 (6 bases each). Trimming removed 0 bases at V and 4 bases at J, with 11 bases between. In germline, CDR1 is SGDLS, CDR2 YYNGEE. The CDR3 totals 15 residues. CDR3 nucleotides: TGTGCCAGCAGCGTAGACCGGGGGCATTACAATGAGCAGTTCTTC. Protein sequence: CASSVDRGHYNEQFF.

V usage is TRBV6-6 and J usage is TRBJ2-7, with D uncertain. Per germline, CDR1 MNHNY and CDR2 SVGAGI (reference sequence). Trimming pared 2 bases from V and 0 bases from J, leaving 11 bases between. The CDR3 covers 15 residues. The CDR3, as DNA: TGTGCCAGCAGTTACGGAGTCACCTCCTCCTACGAGCAGTACTTC. Protein: CASSYGVTSSYEQYF.